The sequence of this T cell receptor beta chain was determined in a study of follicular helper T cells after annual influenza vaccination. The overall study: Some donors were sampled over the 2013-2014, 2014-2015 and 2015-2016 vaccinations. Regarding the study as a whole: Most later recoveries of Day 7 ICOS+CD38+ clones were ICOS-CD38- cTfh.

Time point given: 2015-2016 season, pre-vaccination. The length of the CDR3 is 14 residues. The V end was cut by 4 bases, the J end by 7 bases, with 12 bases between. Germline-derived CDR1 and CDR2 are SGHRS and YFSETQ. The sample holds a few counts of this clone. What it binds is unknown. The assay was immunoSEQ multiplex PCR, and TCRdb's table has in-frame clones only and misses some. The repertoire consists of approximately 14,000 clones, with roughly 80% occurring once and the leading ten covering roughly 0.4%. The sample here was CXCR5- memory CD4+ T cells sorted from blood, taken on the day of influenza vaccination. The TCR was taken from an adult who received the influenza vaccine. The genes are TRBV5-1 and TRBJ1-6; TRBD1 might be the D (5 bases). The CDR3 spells CASSEGSVNSPLHF. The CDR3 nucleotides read TGCGCCAGCAGCGAGGGGTCGGTCAATTCACCCCTCCACTTT.